The 9 T cell receptor beta chains presented below share a single source sample, sequenced in a study of regulatory T cells in long-lasting Graves disease. Indicated time point: newly diagnosed GD, antithyroid drugs for less than 3 months. Preparation of the TCR library used RNA extracted from PBMCs. Construction of TCR beta libraries relied on iRepertoire HTBI primers and on Arm-PCR targeting CDR3 regions. TCRdb reprocessed the multiplex PCR reads with MiXCR, giving one entry per CDR3 protein. The data show around 450,000 distinct CDR3 sequences, with about 17% seen just once and roughly an eighth held by the top ten. The same data also contributed to another study, on T cells in Graves' hyperthyroidism and ophthalmopathy.

The sequencing used peripheral blood mononuclear cells (PBMCs), collected at new diagnosis, from a patient treated with antithyroid drugs. Receptors originate from a man aged 40-49 years with Graves disease.

At least ten counts were recorded for this clonotype. The chain is built from TRBV7-9 and TRBJ2-2; possible D gene TRBD1, 5 bases. This CDR3 region has 14 residues. V dropped 2 bases and J dropped 4 bases, with 8 bases sitting between them. In germline, CDR1 is SEHNR, CDR2 FQNEAQ (reference sequence). CDR3 nucleotide sequence: TGTGCCAGCAGCTTACTCCAGGGCACCGGGGAGCTGTTTTTT. Translating it yields CASSLLQGTGELFF.

This clonotype was detected a few times. The chain is built from TRBV5-6 and TRBJ2-7; D may correspond to TRBD1 or TRBD2 (7 bases each). Trimming cost V 0 bases and J 0 bases, with 16 bases left between them. Germline CDR1 reads SGHDT; CDR2 reads YYEEEE. The CDR3 runs to 17 residues. In DNA form, the CDR3 reads TGTGCCAGCAGCTTGGGCGGGGGACAGAAAAGCTCCTACGAGCAGTACTTC. This encodes CASSLGGGQKSSYEQYF.

This CDR3 reads CASSPGLQNIQYF. The CDR3 bases are TGTGCCAGCAGCCCGGGACTCCAAAACATTCAGTACTTC. This chain connects TRBV9 to TRBJ2-4; perhaps TRBD2 as D (6 bases). CDR3 size: 13 residues. CDR1 SGDLS and CDR2 YYNGEE come from the germline V gene. Trimming stripped 4 bases from V and 5 bases from J, with 10 bases between. Based on the CDR3 plus reference TRBV9 and TRBJ2-4, the full variable domain is DSGVTQTPKHLITATGQRVTLRCSPRSGDLSVYWYQQSLDQGLQFLIQYYNGEERAKGNILERFSAQQFPDLHSELNLSSLELGDSALYFCASSPGLQNIQYFGAGTRLSVL.

This chain joins TRBV28 and TRBJ2-3; 10 bases map to TRBD2. Germline-derived CDR1 and CDR2 are MDHEN and SYDVKM. With 5 bases clipped from V and 4 bases from J, the junction kept 6 bases outside the gene matches. The CDR3 contains 15 residues. CDR3 nucleotides: TGTGCCAGCAGTCTTGGACTAGCGGTGCCAGATACGCAGTATTTT. Encoded protein: CASSLGLAVPDTQYF. The full variable domain, in which reference TRBV28 and TRBJ2-3 provide the parts outside the CDR3, is DVKVTQSSRYLVKRTGEKVFLECVQDMDHENMFWYRQDPGLGLRLIYFSYDVKMKEKGDIPEGYSVSREKKERFSLILESASTNQTSMYLCASSLGLAVPDTQYFGPGTRLTVL.

This clonotype was detected a few times. The rearrangement uses TRBV11-3 and TRBJ1-1; 7 bases are shared with TRBD1. CDR1 and CDR2 from the germline V gene are SGHNT and YENEEA. The CDR3 length is 14 residues. V lost 5 bases to trimming and J lost 3 bases; unmatched junction nucleotides: 6. The CDR3 DNA sequence: TGTGCCAGCAGCGCCCTACAGGGGCACACTGAAGCTTTCTTT. It encodes CASSALQGHTEAFF. The complete variable domain, with remaining parts taken from reference TRBV11-3 and TRBJ1-1, reads EAGVVQSPRYKIIEKKQPVAFWCNPISGHNTLYWYLQNLGQGPELLIRYENEEAVDDSQLPKDRFSAERLKGVDSTLKIQPAELGDSAVYLCASSALQGHTEAFFGQGTRLTVV.

In its sample, this clonotype was seen many times. The genes are TRBV6-1 and TRBJ1-5; D uncertain. The germline V and J ends were trimmed by 1 base and 0 bases, with 13 bases remaining between them. Per the germline V gene, CDR1 is MNHNS and CDR2 is SASEGT. The CDR3 is 17 amino acids. DNA for the CDR3: TGTGCCAGCAGTGAAGTTACGAGGAGCGTTAGCAATCAGCCCCAGCATTTT. This translates into CASSEVTRSVSNQPQHF.

The sample holds a few counts of this clonotype. The chain joins TRBV2 to TRBJ2-1, with a tentative D call TRBD2 (5 bases). Germline V gene lookup returns CDR1 SNHLY and CDR2 FYNNEI. This CDR3 has 15 residues. The V gene lost 4 bases and the J gene lost 7 bases, with 17 bases spanning the gap. CDR3: CASSVLAQTPNEQFF. DNA of the CDR3: TGTGCCAGCAGTGTTCTAGCTCAAACCCCTAATGAGCAGTTCTTC.

This clonotype was detected ten times or more. The V and J genes are TRBV28 and TRBJ2-7; TRBD1 is a possible D gene (6 bases). The CDR3 is 14 residues long. CDR1 is MDHEN, CDR2 SYDVKM, per germline. Trimming took off 1 base at V and 6 bases at J, with 13 bases between the two ends. CDR3 residues: CASSLLGWGREQYF. The CDR3 nucleotides read TGTGCCAGCAGTTTATTAGGATGGGGGCGCGAGCAGTACTTC.

Only a few counts were recorded for this clonotype. The chain recombines TRBV19 with TRBJ1-2, with 9 bases identical to TRBD1. Losses at the gene ends were 6 bases for V and 6 bases for J; bases not matched to a gene: 5. Germline V gene lookup returns CDR1 LNHDA and CDR2 SQIVND (reference sequence). This CDR3 is 13 amino acids long. The CDR3 reads CASRPGQGNGYTF. The CDR3 DNA is TGTGCCAGTAGGCCCGGACAGGGGAATGGCTACACCTTC.